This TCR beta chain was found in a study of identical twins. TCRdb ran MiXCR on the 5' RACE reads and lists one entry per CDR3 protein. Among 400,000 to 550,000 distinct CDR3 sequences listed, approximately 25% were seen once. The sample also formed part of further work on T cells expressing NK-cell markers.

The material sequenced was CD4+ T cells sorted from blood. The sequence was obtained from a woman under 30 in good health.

The CDR3 sequence: CSARTALSGYTF. The DNA of the CDR3 is TGCAGTGCTAGGACAGCCCTTTCTGGCTACACCTTC. V gene TRBV20-1 combines with J gene TRBJ1-2, with D perhaps matching TRBD1 (5 bases). Germline CDR1 and CDR2: DFQATT and SNEGSKA (reference sequence). Trimming pared 3 bases from V and 7 bases from J, leaving 12 bases between. The CDR3 length is 12 residues.